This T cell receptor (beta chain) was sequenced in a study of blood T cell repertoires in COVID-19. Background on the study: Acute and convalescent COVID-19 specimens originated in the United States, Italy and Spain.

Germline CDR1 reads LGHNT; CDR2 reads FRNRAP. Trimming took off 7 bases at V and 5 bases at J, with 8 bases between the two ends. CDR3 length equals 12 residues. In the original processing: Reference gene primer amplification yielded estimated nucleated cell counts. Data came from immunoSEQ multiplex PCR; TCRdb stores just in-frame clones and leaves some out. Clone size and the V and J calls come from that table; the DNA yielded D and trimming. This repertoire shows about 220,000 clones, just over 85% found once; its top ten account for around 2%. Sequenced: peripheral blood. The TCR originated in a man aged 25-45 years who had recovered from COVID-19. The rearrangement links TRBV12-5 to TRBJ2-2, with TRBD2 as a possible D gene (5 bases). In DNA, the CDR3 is TGTGCTAGTGACGGGGTAACCGGGGAGCTGTTTTTT. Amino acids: CASDGVTGELFF.